This T cell receptor (beta chain) was captured by sequencing in a study of identical twins. Study-level points and caveats: Partly confounded zero-insertion analyses could result from invariant MAIT and iNKT cells.

V shed 1 base and J shed 3 bases, with 14 bases lying between them. The CDR3 sequence is 17 residues long. Germline lookup yields CDR1 KGHDR and CDR2 SFDVKD. This clonotype has ten or more counts. Its antigen is unknown. A universal primer binding site was introduced by template switching. The final cDNA contained unique molecular identifiers. TCRdb itself ran the 5' RACE reads through MiXCR, one entry per CDR3 protein. The sample holds some 500,000 distinct CDR3 sequences, approximately 10% seen once. These same records also appear under a second study, on yellow fever vaccine responses in identical twins.

The clonotype originates from a woman between 18 and 29 years old in good health. The rearrangement joins TRBV24-1 to TRBJ2-2; maybe TRBD1 (6 bases). Source material: PBMCs. CDR3 in amino acids: CATSDLRQEIDTGELFF. DNA of the CDR3: TGTGCCACCAGTGATTTACGACAGGAAATCGACACCGGGGAGCTGTTTTTT.